Shown below are 2 T cell receptor beta chains from a single sample sequenced in a study of cytomegalovirus exposure and HLA in healthy donors. The PCR used 60 Vbeta and 13 Jbeta primers. Data came from immunoSEQ multiplex PCR; TCRdb stores just in-frame clones and leaves some out. This table has about 220,000 clones, about 80% appearing once. The sample consisted of PBMCs. The receptors were sampled from a woman in her thirties or forties in good health and CMV-seropositive.

This clone appeared a few times. V and J are TRBV6-6 and TRBJ2-7; 10 positions match TRBD2. CDR1 MNHNY and CDR2 SVGAGI come from the germline V gene (reference sequence). The trim removed 6 bases at V and 6 bases at J, leaving 14 bases unmatched. The CDR3 sequence is 16 residues long. DNA for the CDR3: TGTGCCAGCAGGGAGGGAATGGGACTAGCGACTGGCGAGCAGTACTTC. As protein: CASREGMGLATGEQYF.

The rearrangement joins TRBV2 to TRBJ2-5; a possible D gene is TRBD1 (6 bases). Trimming removed 6 bases from V and 2 bases from J, with 13 bases in between. CDR3 length equals 14 residues. Germline-derived CDR1 and CDR2 are SNHLY and FYNNEI. DNA of the CDR3: TGTGCCAGCAGCCTCATGGACAGTCAAGAGACCCAGTACTTC. This sequence encodes CASSLMDSQETQYF.